A single sample gave rise to the 26 T cell receptor beta chains below, sequenced in a study of blood T cells in healthy people across ages. With a J-beta primer mix and a sample-barcoded 5' primer, a second PCR ran about 7 to 11 cycles. TCRdb re-called the 5' RACE reads through MiXCR, storing one row per CDR3 protein. The sample lists about 1 million distinct CDR3 sequences; approximately 25% were seen once. These data were also filed under a second study, of T cells of mothers and their children.

Sequencing was done on a sample of blood. The source is a girl aged 2-10 years in good health.

The genes are TRBV7-2 and TRBJ2-4; 9 nucleotides agree with TRBD1. With 1 base clipped from V and 7 bases from J, the junction kept 5 bases outside the gene matches. The CDR3 extends over 15 amino acids. The germline V gene encodes CDR1 SGHTA and CDR2 FQGNSA. The CDR3 sequence: CASSLDTGGFNIQYF. As DNA, the CDR3 is TGTGCCAGCAGCTTAGATACAGGGGGCTTCAACATTCAGTACTTC.

This clonotype showed up just a few times. The chain joins TRBV12-3 or TRBV12-4 to TRBJ2-5; no clear D. With 3 bases removed from V and 3 bases from J, the gap between germline ends came to 14 bases. The CDR3 extends over 15 amino acids. CDR3: CASSFWLMSEETQYF. The CDR3 DNA reads as TGTGCCAGCAGTTTTTGGCTAATGTCAGAAGAGACCCAGTACTTC.

The chain recombines TRBV12-3 or TRBV12-4 with TRBJ2-5, with D possibly being TRBD2 (6 bases). Matching the DNA end better, TRBJ2-7 makes the J call doubtful. The CDR3 has 15 amino acids. The CDR3 nucleotides read TGTGCCAGCAGTTTCGAAGCGGGCAATACCTACGAGCAGTACTTC. Encoded protein: CASSFEAGNTYEQYF.

CDR3: CASMEIGGGTEAFF. DNA for the CDR3: TGTGCCAGCATGGAGATAGGCGGAGGGACTGAAGCTTTCTTT. The rearrangement uses TRBV6-2 or TRBV6-3 and TRBJ1-1; the D is unclear. This CDR3 is 14 amino acids long. Germline V CDR1 and CDR2: MNHEY, SVGEGT. Trimming stripped 7 bases from V and 5 bases from J, with 17 bases between.

J is TRBJ2-5 and V is TRBV12-3 or TRBV12-4; D uncertain. V lost 5 bases, J lost 5 bases, and 18 bases lay in between. CDR3 length equals 15 residues. CDR3: CASSPSVSHMETQYF. The DNA of the CDR3 is TGTGCCAGCAGTCCCTCTGTTAGCCACATGGAGACCCAGTACTTC.

In the case of this clonotype: Its ends do not fully match the called genes, so a read error is possible. The chain is built from TRBV7-9 and TRBJ2-1; unclear D gene. The DNA end is a closer match to TRBJ2-7, so the J assignment may be wrong. The CDR3 sequence is 14 residues long. Per germline, CDR1 SEHNR and CDR2 FQNEAQ (reference sequence). The CDR3 region has the DNA TGTGCCAGCAGCTCGCTAACGCTCTCCCACGAGCAGTACTTC. It yields the protein CASSSLTLSHEQYF.

V and J are TRBV2 and TRBJ2-3; tentatively, D is TRBD2 (6 bases). Trimming stripped 6 bases from V and 3 bases from J, with 16 bases between. The CDR3 loop spans 15 amino acids. Germline V gene lookup returns CDR1 SNHLY and CDR2 FYNNEI. The CDR3 protein is CASSETRVSTDTQYF. The CDR3 DNA reads TGTGCCAGCAGCGAGACTAGGGTGTCGACAGATACGCAGTATTTT.

This clonotype was counted ten times or more. The chain carries TRBV3-1 and TRBJ2-7; a weak D match, TRBD2 (5 bases). V was pared by 0 bases and J by 4 bases, with 10 bases between. In germline, CDR1 is LGHDT, CDR2 YNNKEL (reference sequence). This CDR3 contains 14 residues. The CDR3 DNA reads as TGTGCCAGCAGCCAAGAAGGGCTAGCTTACGAGCAGTACTTC. This translates into CASSQEGLAYEQYF.

This clonotype was observed a few times. This sequence joins TRBV6-1 and TRBJ1-4; D perhaps matches TRBD1 (5 bases). The CDR3 loop spans 13 amino acids. Trimming stripped 7 bases from V and 10 bases from J, with 16 bases between. Germline V CDR1 and CDR2: MNHNS, SASEGT. CDR3 sequence: CASKGQGYGKLFF. CDR3 bases: TGTGCCAGCAAGGGGCAAGGGTACGGAAAACTGTTTTTT.

This clonotype was recorded a few times. J is TRBJ2-5 and V is TRBV19; no firm D call. The end of the DNA is better explained by TRBJ2-1, so the J call may be wrong. The CDR3 contains 14 residues. CDR1 and CDR2 from the germline V gene are LNHDA and SQIVND (reference sequence). The CDR3 DNA is TGTGCCAGTAGTATAGATTTGGAAGGGAATGAGCAGTTCTTC. This gives the protein CASSIDLEGNEQFF.

This clonotype has only a few counts. This CDR3 fails to terminate in the conserved phenylalanine or tryptophan, so it likely reflects a read error. The limits of the CDR3 on the DNA are not certain, so only TCRdb's listed CDR3 is given. V is TRBV20-1 and J is TRBJ2-1; TRBD2 was called by the table and not checked on the DNA. Including both end residues, the CDR3 is 14 amino acids long. Germline V lookup: CDR1 DFQATT, CDR2 SNEGSKA (reference sequence). CDR3 residues: CSARDRISGTRAVL.

This clonotype was seen just once. The chain couples TRBV4-1 to TRBJ2-5; 8 positions match TRBD1. The better agreement between TRBJ2-7 and the DNA end casts doubt on the J call. The germline V gene encodes CDR1 MGHRA and CDR2 YSYEKL. CDR3 length: 15 residues. CDR3 DNA: TGCGCCAGCAGCCAAGTGGCGGGACAGGACTACGAGCAGTACTTC. The encoded protein is CASSQVAGQDYEQYF.

This chain joins TRBV6-5 and TRBJ2-5; 8 nucleotides line up with TRBD2. V lost 6 bases to trimming and J lost 3 bases; unmatched junction nucleotides: 9. The germline V gene encodes CDR1 MNHEY and CDR2 SVGAGI. This CDR3 has 15 amino acids. In nucleotides, the CDR3 is TGTGCCAGCAGATTGAGCGGGAGTGGCGAAGAGACCCAGTACTTC. This sequence encodes CASRLSGSGEETQYF.

The rearrangement links TRBV7-9 to TRBJ1-1; a weak D match, TRBD1 (5 bases). Deletions cut 4 bases from V and 1 base from J, with 19 bases between. Germline CDR1 and CDR2: SEHNR and FQNEAQ (reference sequence). This CDR3 has 17 amino acids. The CDR3 coding sequence is TGTGCCAGCAGCTCCCCCCGGGGGGACGCAGGGAACACTGAAGCTTTCTTT. Protein sequence: CASSSPRGDAGNTEAFF.

The chain uses TRBV5-1 and TRBJ1-1, with a possible D match to TRBD1 (5 bases). Germline CDR1 and CDR2: SGHRS and YFSETQ. V dropped 3 bases and J dropped 6 bases, with 18 bases sitting between them. CDR3 length: 15 residues. For the CDR3, the DNA is TGCGCCAGCAGCTCGCTAAAGGGGTTTTACCCTGAAGCTTTCTTT. Its protein product is CASSSLKGFYPEAFF.

This chain links TRBV4-1 with TRBJ2-3; 12 nucleotides align to TRBD2. The germline CDR1 and CDR2 sequences are MGHRA and YSYEKL. The CDR3 spans 17 residues. V dropped 3 bases and J dropped 3; count of bases not matched to a gene: 7. The CDR3, as DNA: TGCGCCAGCAGCCAGCTCGCCGGGACTAGCGGGACAGATACGCAGTATTTT. It yields the protein CASSQLAGTSGTDTQYF.

The CDR3 DNA reads TGTGCCACCAGTGACTTAGACGATTCTGAAGCTTTCTTT. This translates into CATSDLDDSEAFF. This chain connects TRBV24-1 to TRBJ1-1, with D unresolved. V was shortened by 4 bases and J by 6 bases, with 11 bases between the two germline ends. This CDR3 is built from 13 residues. Germline CDR1 reads KGHDR; CDR2 reads SFDVKD.

This clonotype was seen a handful of times. This chain connects TRBV15 to TRBJ1-2; 11 bases line up with TRBD1. This CDR3 spans 15 amino acids. CDR1 LNHNV and CDR2 YYDKDF come from the germline V gene (reference sequence). The V and J ends lost 5 bases and 7 bases, in that order; junction bases with no gene match: 9. CDR3 sequence: CATSGGQGGASGYTF. In DNA, the CDR3 is TGTGCCACCAGCGGGGGACAGGGGGGAGCGAGTGGCTACACCTTC.

The chain joins TRBV28 to TRBJ2-5, with 9 bases fitting TRBD1. Germline V CDR1 and CDR2: MDHEN, SYDVKM. This CDR3 region has 13 residues. Germline trimming cut 4 bases from V and 12 bases from J; bases unmatched to any gene: 9. The CDR3 coding sequence is TGTGCCAGCAGTTCACGGACAGGGGAGGTAAAGTACTTC. Translated: CASSSRTGEVKYF.

This rearrangement joins TRBV29-1 to TRBJ2-1; perhaps TRBD2 as D (6 bases). The J call is uncertain, as TRBJ2-5 better fits the DNA end. Germline CDR1 is SQVTM and CDR2 is ANQGSEA. This CDR3 is 13 amino acids long. The CDR3 bases are TGCAGCGCCGAAGGAGGGCGGCAAGAGACCCAGTACTTC. Its translation: CSAEGGRQETQYF.

This clonotype was detected a few times. The V call is TRBV7-3, the J call TRBJ2-3, with D possibly matching TRBD1 (6 bases). The CDR3 totals 15 residues. The V end was cut by 1 base, the J end by 3 bases, with 11 bases between. Germline V lookup: CDR1 SGHTA, CDR2 FQGTGA. DNA for the CDR3: TGTGCCAGCAGCTTAAGGGCAGGGGAAACAGATACGCAGTATTTT. It translates to CASSLRAGETDTQYF. Variable domain in full (rest from reference TRBV7-3 and TRBJ2-3): GAGVSQTPSNKVTEKGKYVELRCDPISGHTALYWYRQSLGQGPEFLIYFQGTGAADDSGLPNDRFFAVRPEGSVSTLKIQRTERGDSAVYLCASSLRAGETDTQYFGPGTRLTVL.

DNA of the CDR3: TGTGCCAGCAGTGAAATCCTTCTGGAAGCTTTCTTT. Translating it yields CASSEILLEAFF. V and J are TRBV6-1 and TRBJ1-1; D is unclear. The CDR3 contains 12 residues. Trimming stripped 2 bases from V and 8 bases from J, with 9 bases between. CDR1 is MNHNS and CDR2 is SASEGT in the germline V gene.

This clonotype occurred a few times. J is TRBJ2-1 and V is TRBV29-1, with D unresolved. Germline-derived CDR1 and CDR2 are SQVTM and ANQGSEA. V lost 1 base, J lost 10 bases, and 5 bases lay in between. CDR3 length: 10 amino acids. In nucleotides, the CDR3 is TGCAGCGTTGAAGCTGCGGAGCAGTTCTTC. Encoded protein: CSVEAAEQFF.

This chain connects TRBV12-3 or TRBV12-4 to TRBJ2-7; possibly TRBD1 for D (5 bases). This CDR3 is built from 12 residues. Trimming removed 1 base at V and 5 bases at J, with 6 bases between. DNA of the CDR3: TGTGCCAGCAGTTTAGAGACAGACGAGCAGTACTTC. Its translation: CASSLETDEQYF.

The rearrangement links TRBV7-9 to TRBJ1-2, with a tentative D call TRBD1 (5 bases). Between the trimmed V and J ends, which lost 5 bases and 12 bases, there was a span of 16 bases. CDR3 size: 12 residues. Per germline, CDR1 SEHNR and CDR2 FQNEAQ (reference sequence). CDR3 loop: CASSRQQEANTF. CDR3 coding DNA: TGTGCCAGCAGCCGACAACAGGAGGCAAACACCTTC.

This clonotype was seen more than once but under ten times. CDR3 sequence: CASSHPTSGVYEQYF. The DNA for the CDR3 is TGTGCCAGCAGCCATCCGACTAGCGGGGTCTACGAGCAGTACTTC. The chain employs TRBV14 and TRBJ2-5; TRBD2 agrees at 11 bases. The last part of the DNA fits TRBJ2-7 better; the J call may be wrong. CDR1 SGHDN and CDR2 FVKESK come from the germline V gene. This CDR3 has 15 amino acids.